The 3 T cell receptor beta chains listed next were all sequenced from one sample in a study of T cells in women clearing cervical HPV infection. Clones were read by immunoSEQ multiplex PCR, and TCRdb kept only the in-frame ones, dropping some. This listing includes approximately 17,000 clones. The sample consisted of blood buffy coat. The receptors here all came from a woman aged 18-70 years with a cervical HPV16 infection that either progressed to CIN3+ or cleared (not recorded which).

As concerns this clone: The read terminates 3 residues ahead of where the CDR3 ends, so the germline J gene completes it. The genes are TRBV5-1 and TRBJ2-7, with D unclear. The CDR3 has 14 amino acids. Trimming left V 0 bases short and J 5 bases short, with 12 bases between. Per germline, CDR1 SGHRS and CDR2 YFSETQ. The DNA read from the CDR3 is TGCGCCAGCAGCTTGGAAGGGCCCTCAGACGAG. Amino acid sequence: CASSLEGPSDE. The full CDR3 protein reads CASSLEGPSDEQYF.

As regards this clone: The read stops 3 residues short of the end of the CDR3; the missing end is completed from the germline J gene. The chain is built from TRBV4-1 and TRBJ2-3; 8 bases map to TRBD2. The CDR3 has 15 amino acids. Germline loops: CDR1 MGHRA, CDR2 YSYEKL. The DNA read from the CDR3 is TGCGCCAGCAGCCGGACGAACGGGGGGGCGGAGACG. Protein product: CASSRTNGGAET. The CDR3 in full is CASSRTNGGAETQYF.

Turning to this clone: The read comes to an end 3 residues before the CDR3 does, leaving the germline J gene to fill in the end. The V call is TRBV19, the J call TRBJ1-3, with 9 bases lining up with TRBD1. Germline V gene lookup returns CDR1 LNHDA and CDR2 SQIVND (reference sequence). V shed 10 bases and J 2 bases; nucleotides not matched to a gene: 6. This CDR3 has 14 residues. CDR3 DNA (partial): TGTGCCACCCGCCGGGACAGGGCTGGAAACACC. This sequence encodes CATRRDRAGNT. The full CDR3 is CATRRDRAGNTIYF.